These 26 T cell receptor beta chains share one sample of origin, sequenced in a study of cytomegalovirus exposure and HLA in healthy donors. Clones were sequenced by immunoSEQ multiplex PCR, and TCRdb holds only the in-frame ones, with some missing. The repertoire holds about 260,000 clones, with around 90% as singletons. The sample taken for sequencing was PBMCs. The receptors here all came from a woman in her thirties in good health and CMV-seronegative.

This chain links TRBV4-3 with TRBJ2-5; 7 nucleotides align to TRBD1. The V gene end was trimmed by 3 bases and the J gene end by 2 bases; junction bases not matched to a gene: 6. CDR1 LGHNA and CDR2 YSLEER come from the germline V gene. The CDR3 is 15 amino acids. CDR3 sequence reads: CASSQENRGQETQYF. CDR3 sequence (DNA): TGCGCCAGCAGCCAGGAAAACAGGGGTCAAGAGACCCAGTACTTC.

The V gene is TRBV4-2, the J gene TRBJ2-2, with D hard to call. CDR1 LGHNA and CDR2 YNFKEQ come from the germline V gene. V lost 2 bases and J lost 4, with 2 bases in between. This CDR3 contains 12 residues. The CDR3 region is CASSQPTGELFF. Written as DNA, the CDR3 is TGTGCCAGCAGCCAACCCACCGGGGAGCTGTTTTTT.

CDR3 nucleotide sequence: TGTGCCAGCAGCTCGGGGGTAGCGGGATCGGGTGAGCAGTACTTC. Its protein product is CASSSGVAGSGEQYF. The chain couples TRBV28 to TRBJ2-7; 8 nucleotides line up with TRBD2. The CDR3 loop spans 15 amino acids. Germline V gene lookup returns CDR1 MDHEN and CDR2 SYDVKM. Trimming removed 6 bases from V and 7 bases from J; junction bases left unmatched: 14. The whole variable domain, remainder taken from reference TRBV28 and TRBJ2-7, is DVKVTQSSRYLVKRTGEKVFLECVQDMDHENMFWYRQDPGLGLRLIYFSYDVKMKEKGDIPEGYSVSREKKERFSLILESASTNQTSMYLCASSSGVAGSGEQYFGPGTRLTVT.

This chain uses TRBV2 with TRBJ2-3; 13 nucleotides align to TRBD2. J lost 5 bases, V lost 5 bases, and 4 bases had no gene match. CDR3 size: 15 residues. Germline CDR1 is SNHLY and CDR2 is FYNNEI. For the CDR3, the DNA is TGTGCCAGCAGTAGACTAGCGGGAGGAATAGATACGCAGTATTTT. It encodes CASSRLAGGIDTQYF.

This clone was found once. This chain uses TRBV9 with TRBJ2-1, with TRBD2 matching over 11 bases. This CDR3 comprises 18 residues. J lost 7 bases, V lost 1 base, and 13 bases had no gene match. Germline V lookup: CDR1 SGDLS, CDR2 YYNGEE. This CDR3 reads CASSVSPVAGGPGNEQFF. The DNA for the CDR3 is TGTGCCAGCAGCGTATCTCCCGTAGCGGGAGGGCCGGGGAATGAGCAGTTCTTC.

The rearrangement links TRBV4-1 to TRBJ2-1; 10 bases map to TRBD2. Germline V gives CDR1 MGHRA, CDR2 YSYEKL. V lost 3 bases and J lost 3; bases outside the gene matches: 5. The CDR3 is 16 residues long. CDR3 DNA sequence: TGCGCCAGCAGCCAGGAGCTAGCGGGAGTCTACAATGAGCAGTTCTTC. Protein: CASSQELAGVYNEQFF.

The chain uses TRBV4-2 and TRBJ2-3, with TRBD2 matching over 8 bases. Losses at the gene ends were 0 bases for V and 6 bases for J; bases not matched to a gene: 11. The CDR3 length is 17 residues. Germline V lookup: CDR1 LGHNA, CDR2 YNFKEQ. CDR3 nucleotides: TGTGCCAGCAGCCAAGAGGTTCTTAGCGGGGACGCGGATACGCAGTATTTT. As protein: CASSQEVLSGDADTQYF.

The V and J genes are TRBV2 and TRBJ2-7; unclear D gene. The V end lost 2 bases, the J end lost 0 bases, and 5 bases lay between the germline ends. Germline V CDR1 and CDR2: SNHLY, FYNNEI. This CDR3 is 13 amino acids long. The CDR3 coding sequence is TGTGCCAGCAGTGAAATCAACTCCTACGAGCAGTACTTC. Translated: CASSEINSYEQYF.

The genes are TRBV28 and TRBJ1-1; D not resolved. V lost 5 bases, J lost 6 bases, and 7 bases lay in between. The CDR3 sequence is 11 residues long. Germline V gives CDR1 MDHEN, CDR2 SYDVKM. In DNA, the CDR3 is TGTGCCAGCAGTAGCCCCCCTGAAGCTTTCTTT. Residues: CASSSPPEAFF.

This clone has just one count. The chain carries TRBV4-1 and TRBJ1-1; TRBD1 is a possible D gene (6 bases). With 1 base removed from V and 7 bases from J, the gap between germline ends came to 10 bases. From germline, CDR1 is MGHRA and CDR2 YSYEKL. This CDR3 is 13 amino acids long. The CDR3 spells CASSQGQAIEAFF. CDR3 nucleotides: TGCGCCAGCAGCCAAGGACAGGCCATTGAAGCTTTCTTT.

This chain uses TRBV30 with TRBJ1-1; unclear D gene. Trimming cost V 3 bases and J 11 bases, with 13 bases left between them. Germline V CDR1 and CDR2: GTSNPN, SVGIG (reference sequence). The CDR3 has 11 residues. CDR3 DNA: TGTGCCTGGAGGGAACTAAGGTCGGCTTTCTTT. This translates into CAWRELRSAFF.

V usage is TRBV6-1 and J usage is TRBJ1-1, with a possible D match to TRBD1 (5 bases). The CDR3 has 13 amino acids. In germline, CDR1 is MNHNS, CDR2 SASEGT. With 1 base removed from V and 10 bases from J, the gap between germline ends came to 13 bases. The CDR3, as DNA: TGTGCCAGCAGTGAAGTGGGAGGGGTGGGAGCTTTCTTT. Translating it yields CASSEVGGVGAFF.

V and J are TRBV7-9 and TRBJ2-5; TRBD2 is a possible D gene (6 bases). CDR3 size: 16 residues. Germline lookup yields CDR1 SEHNR and CDR2 FQNEAQ (reference sequence). Trimming removed 4 bases at V and 1 base at J, with 16 bases between. The CDR3 nucleotides are TGTGCCAGCAGCTCAACTAGCAGGTTGGTCCAAGAGACCCAGTACTTC. It yields the protein CASSSTSRLVQETQYF.

The chain links TRBV19 to TRBJ2-7, with D maybe TRBD2 (6 bases). V was trimmed by 3 bases and J by 4 bases, leaving 16 bases between them. There are 15 residues in the CDR3. Germline V gives CDR1 LNHDA, CDR2 SQIVND (reference sequence). The CDR3 loop is CASSMRAGTHYEQYF. The CDR3 nucleotides read TGTGCCAGTAGTATGAGGGCAGGGACTCATTACGAGCAGTACTTC.

The V and J genes are TRBV18 and TRBJ2-2; no clear D gene. Trimming took 4 bases from V and 4 from J, leaving 10 bases between them. This CDR3 is built from 14 residues. Per the germline V gene, CDR1 is KGHSH and CDR2 is LQKENI. The CDR3 spells CASSQNGVTGELFF. The CDR3 nucleotides read TGTGCCAGCTCACAAAACGGAGTCACCGGGGAGCTGTTTTTT.

This clone was counted only a few times. The gene calls are TRBV29-1 and TRBJ1-2; 7 nucleotides align to TRBD1. CDR3 length: 13 amino acids. The V gene end was trimmed by 8 bases and the J gene end by 8 bases; junction bases not matched to a gene: 14. From germline, CDR1 is SQVTM and CDR2 ANQGSEA. This CDR3 is CSFRGTAASGYTF. CDR3 coding DNA: TGCAGCTTCCGTGGGACAGCCGCCTCGGGCTACACCTTC.

CDR3 sequence (DNA): TGTGCCAGCAGCACTAGCGCCTACGATGACATTCAGTACTTC. This encodes CASSTSAYDDIQYF. The chain carries TRBV11-2 and TRBJ2-4; 7 bases align to TRBD2. The V gene's germline CDR1 is SGHAT and CDR2 FQNNGV. V trimming: 5 bases; J trimming: 8 bases; junction bases outside the gene matches: 9. This CDR3 contains 14 residues.

This clone was detected only once. V usage is TRBV12-1 and J usage is TRBJ1-2. TRBV12-1 is annotated as a pseudogene. The length of the CDR3 is 12 residues. DNA for the CDR3: TGTGCCAGCAGCCCCGGAGGCAGTGGCTACACCTTC. Residues: CASSPGGSGYTF.

The V gene is TRBV28, the J gene TRBJ2-5; D remains ambiguous. Trimming took off 9 bases at V and 4 bases at J, with 9 bases between the two ends. Germline values: CDR1 MDHEN, CDR2 SYDVKM. The CDR3 is 11 residues long. CDR3 in amino acids: CASQELETQYF. As DNA, the CDR3 is TGTGCCAGTCAGGAATTAGAGACCCAGTACTTC. The complete variable domain, with remaining parts taken from reference TRBV28 and TRBJ2-5, reads DVKVTQSSRYLVKRTGEKVFLECVQDMDHENMFWYRQDPGLGLRLIYFSYDVKMKEKGDIPEGYSVSREKKERFSLILESASTNQTSMYLCASQELETQYFGPGTRLLVL.

This clone was seen just once. V gene TRBV6-1 combines with J gene TRBJ2-7; D may be TRBD1 (6 bases). The CDR3 extends over 14 amino acids. Trimming stripped 7 bases from V and 5 bases from J, with 18 bases between. CDR1 is MNHNS, CDR2 SASEGT, per germline. The CDR3 coding sequence is TGTGCCAGCATTGTAGAACAGGGTTACCACGAGCAGTACTTC. As protein: CASIVEQGYHEQYF.

The chain employs TRBV9 and TRBJ2-1; possibly TRBD2 for D (6 bases). Germline V gene sequence: CDR1 SGDLS, CDR2 YYNGEE. The V end was cut by 3 bases, the J end by 4 bases, with 17 bases between. The CDR3 has 16 amino acids. The CDR3 sequence is CASSARRGTQYNEQFF. The CDR3 DNA reads as TGTGCCAGCAGCGCAAGACGGGGGACTCAATACAATGAGCAGTTCTTC.

This chain joins TRBV5-1 and TRBJ2-1, with 14 bases identical to TRBD2. V trimming: 0 bases; J trimming: 10 bases; junction bases outside the gene matches: 6. The CDR3 runs to 16 residues. Germline values: CDR1 SGHRS, CDR2 YFSETQ. The CDR3 DNA reads TGCGCCAGCAGCTTGGACGCGGGACTAGCGGGAGTAGAGCAGTTCTTC. Its translation is CASSLDAGLAGVEQFF.

The CDR3 loop reads CASTNLGTSGSSYEQYF. The CDR3 nucleotides read TGTGCCAGCACCAACTTGGGGACTAGCGGGAGCTCCTACGAGCAGTACTTC. This sequence joins TRBV28 and TRBJ2-7; 14 bases are a match to TRBD2. Germline V lookup: CDR1 MDHEN, CDR2 SYDVKM. The CDR3 sequence is 17 residues long. J was trimmed by 0 bases and V by 7 bases; bases with no gene match: 8.

This clone was seen a single time. This rearrangement joins TRBV28 to TRBJ2-1; 8 nucleotides align to TRBD2. The CDR3 covers 16 residues. Germline V gene sequence: CDR1 MDHEN, CDR2 SYDVKM. The trim removed 3 bases at V and 4 bases at J, leaving 8 bases unmatched. This CDR3 is CASSFPGLEVYNEQFF. CDR3 nucleotide sequence: TGTGCCAGCAGTTTTCCGGGACTAGAGGTGTACAATGAGCAGTTCTTC.

This chain connects TRBV5-6 to TRBJ2-5; D is unclear. Germline loops: CDR1 SGHDT, CDR2 YYEEEE. This CDR3 spans 14 amino acids. V gave up 6 bases and J gave up 1 base, with 13 bases separating them. The CDR3 is CASTYRAPQETQYF. The CDR3 DNA sequence: TGTGCCAGCACCTATAGAGCCCCCCAAGAGACCCAGTACTTC.

V usage is TRBV4-3 and J usage is TRBJ1-1, with D possibly being TRBD1 (5 bases). This CDR3 region has 15 residues. The V gene's germline CDR1 is LGHNA and CDR2 YSLEER. Trimming took 1 base from V and 0 from J, leaving 9 bases between them. The CDR3 bases are TGCGCCAGCAGCCAAGCCAAGGGGATGAACACTGAAGCTTTCTTT. Translated, it gives CASSQAKGMNTEAFF.